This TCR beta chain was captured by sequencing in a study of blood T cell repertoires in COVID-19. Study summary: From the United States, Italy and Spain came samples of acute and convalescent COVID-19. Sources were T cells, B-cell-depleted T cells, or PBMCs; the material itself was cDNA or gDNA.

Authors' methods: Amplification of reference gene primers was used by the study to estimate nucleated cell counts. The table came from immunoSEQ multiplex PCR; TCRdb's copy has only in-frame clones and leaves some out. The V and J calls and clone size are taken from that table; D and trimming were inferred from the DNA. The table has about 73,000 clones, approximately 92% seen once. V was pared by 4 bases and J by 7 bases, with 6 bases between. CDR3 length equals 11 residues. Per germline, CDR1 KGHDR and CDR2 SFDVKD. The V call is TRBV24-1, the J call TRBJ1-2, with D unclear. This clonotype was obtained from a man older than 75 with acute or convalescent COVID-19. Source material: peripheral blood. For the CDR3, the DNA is TGTGCCACCAGTGACGGGGTTGGCTACACCTTC. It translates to CATSDGVGYTF.